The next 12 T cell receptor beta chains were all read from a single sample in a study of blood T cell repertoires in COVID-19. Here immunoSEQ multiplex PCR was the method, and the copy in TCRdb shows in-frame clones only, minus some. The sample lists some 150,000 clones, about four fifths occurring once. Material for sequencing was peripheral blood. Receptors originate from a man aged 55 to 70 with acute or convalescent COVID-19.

CDR3 loop: CASKWRGQSSGANVLTF. CDR3 sequence (DNA): TGTGCCAGCAAGTGGCGGGGACAGAGCTCTGGGGCCAACGTCCTGACTTTC. The gene calls are TRBV28 and TRBJ2-6; D perhaps matches TRBD1 (7 bases). V lost 7 bases, J lost 0 bases, and 16 bases lay in between. CDR1 and CDR2 (germline): MDHEN, SYDVKM. The CDR3 covers 17 residues.

The CDR3 reads CASSVAVGGLDEQFF. The CDR3 DNA reads TGTGCCAGCAGCGTAGCGGTCGGGGGGCTTGATGAGCAGTTCTTC. The genes are TRBV9 and TRBJ2-1, with TRBD2 as a possible D gene (7 bases). Germline loops: CDR1 SGDLS, CDR2 YYNGEE. Between the trimmed V and J ends, which lost 0 bases and 8 bases, there was a span of 15 bases. The CDR3 is 15 residues long.

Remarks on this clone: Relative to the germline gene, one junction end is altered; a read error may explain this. In nucleotides, the CDR3 is TGTGCCAGCAGTTACGAGGGGACAGGGAGAGGATCACCCCTTCACTTT. Translation: CASSYEGTGRGSPLHF. The rearrangement links TRBV6-5 to TRBJ1-6; 9 nucleotides agree with TRBD1. The CDR3 totals 16 residues. Germline V gene data show CDR1 as MNHEY and CDR2 as SVGAGI.

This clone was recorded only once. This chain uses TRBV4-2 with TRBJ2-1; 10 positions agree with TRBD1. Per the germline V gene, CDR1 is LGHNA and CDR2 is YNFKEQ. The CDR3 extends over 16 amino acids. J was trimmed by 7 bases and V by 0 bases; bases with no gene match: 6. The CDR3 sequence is CASSQEQTGGANEQFF. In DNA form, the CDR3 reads TGTGCCAGCAGCCAAGAACAGACAGGGGGCGCGAATGAGCAGTTCTTC.

CDR3 in DNA: TGTGCCAGCAGCCCCAGCCGGGACATGTACGAGCAGTACTTC. This sequence encodes CASSPSRDMYEQYF. J is TRBJ2-7 and V is TRBV7-2; a possible D gene is TRBD1 (6 bases). V was trimmed by 5 bases and J by 4 bases, leaving 15 bases between them. The CDR3 is 14 amino acids. The germline CDR1 and CDR2 sequences are SGHTA and FQGNSA.

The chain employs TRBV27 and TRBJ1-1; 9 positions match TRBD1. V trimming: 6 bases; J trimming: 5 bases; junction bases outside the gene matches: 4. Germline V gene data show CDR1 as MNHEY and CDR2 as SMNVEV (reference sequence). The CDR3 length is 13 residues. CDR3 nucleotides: TGTGCCAGCAGGAGGACAGGGGTGACTGAAGCTTTCTTT. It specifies CASRRTGVTEAFF.

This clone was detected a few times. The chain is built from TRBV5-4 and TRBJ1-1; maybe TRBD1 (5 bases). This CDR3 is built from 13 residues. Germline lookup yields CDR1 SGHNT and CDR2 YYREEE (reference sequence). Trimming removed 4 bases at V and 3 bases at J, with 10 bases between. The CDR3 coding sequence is TGTGCCAGCAGCCCCGACAGTGACACTGAAGCTTTCTTT. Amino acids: CASSPDSDTEAFF.

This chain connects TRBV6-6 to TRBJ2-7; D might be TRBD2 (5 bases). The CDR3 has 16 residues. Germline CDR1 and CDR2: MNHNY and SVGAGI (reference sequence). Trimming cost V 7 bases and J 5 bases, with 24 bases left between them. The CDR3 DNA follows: TGTGCCAGCAAGAAGTCGAGCGGAGTCATGGTCCACGAGCAGTACTTC. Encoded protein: CASKKSSGVMVHEQYF.

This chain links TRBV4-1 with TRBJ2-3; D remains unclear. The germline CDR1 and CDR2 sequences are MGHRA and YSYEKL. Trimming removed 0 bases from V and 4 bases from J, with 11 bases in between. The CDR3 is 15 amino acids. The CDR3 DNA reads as TGCGCCAGCAGCCAAGATCCTTACTACTCAGATACGCAGTATTTT. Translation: CASSQDPYYSDTQYF.

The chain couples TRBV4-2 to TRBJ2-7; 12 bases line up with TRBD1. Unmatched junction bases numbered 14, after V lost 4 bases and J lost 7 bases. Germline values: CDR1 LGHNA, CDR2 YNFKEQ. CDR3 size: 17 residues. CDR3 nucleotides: TGTGCCAGCAGCCCAAGCCCCACCGGGACAGGGGGCAGGGAGCAGTACTTC. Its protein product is CASSPSPTGTGGREQYF.

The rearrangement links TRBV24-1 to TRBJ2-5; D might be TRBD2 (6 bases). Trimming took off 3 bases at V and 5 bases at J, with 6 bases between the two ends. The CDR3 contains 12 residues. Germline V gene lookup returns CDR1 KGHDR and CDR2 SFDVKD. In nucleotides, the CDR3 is TGTGCCACCAGTGATGGGAGGGAGACCCAGTACTTC. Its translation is CATSDGRETQYF.

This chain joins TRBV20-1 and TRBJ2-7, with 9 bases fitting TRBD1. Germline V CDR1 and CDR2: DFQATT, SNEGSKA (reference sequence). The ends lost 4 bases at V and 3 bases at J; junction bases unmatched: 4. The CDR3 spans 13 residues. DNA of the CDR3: TGCAGTGCTATTGAGGGACAGGGCTACGAGCAGTACTTC. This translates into CSAIEGQGYEQYF.